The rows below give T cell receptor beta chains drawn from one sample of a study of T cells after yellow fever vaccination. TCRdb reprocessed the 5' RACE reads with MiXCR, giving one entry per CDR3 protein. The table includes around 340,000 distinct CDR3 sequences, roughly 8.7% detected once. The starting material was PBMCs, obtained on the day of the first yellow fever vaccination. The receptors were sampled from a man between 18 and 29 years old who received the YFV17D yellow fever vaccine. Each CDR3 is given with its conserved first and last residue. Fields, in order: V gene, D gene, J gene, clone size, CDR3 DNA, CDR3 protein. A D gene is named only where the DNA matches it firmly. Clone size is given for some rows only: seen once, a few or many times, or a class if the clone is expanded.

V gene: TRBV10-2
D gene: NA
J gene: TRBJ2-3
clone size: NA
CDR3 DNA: TGCGCCAGCAGTGAGCCAGGGGGGTTCACAGATACGCAGTATTTT
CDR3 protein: CASSEPGGFTDTQYF

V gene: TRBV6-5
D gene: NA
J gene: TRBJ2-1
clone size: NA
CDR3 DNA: TGTGCCAGCAGTTACTCGAGAGGAAGCGGTTACAATGAGCAGTTCTTC
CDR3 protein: CASSYSRGSGYNEQFF

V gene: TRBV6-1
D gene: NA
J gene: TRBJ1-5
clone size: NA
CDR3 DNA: TGTGCCAGCATAGGTTCACCGCCGAACTATCAGCCCCAGCATTTT
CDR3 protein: CASIGSPPNYQPQHF

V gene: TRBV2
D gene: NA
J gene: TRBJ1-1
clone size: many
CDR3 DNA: TGTGCCAGCAGTGAACAAAGGACCGTAAACACTGAAGCTTTCTTT
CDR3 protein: CASSEQRTVNTEAFF

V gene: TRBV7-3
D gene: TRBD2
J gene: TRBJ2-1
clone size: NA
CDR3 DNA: TGTGCCAGCAGCTCGCGGGATAGCGGGGGGGAGCAGTTCTTC
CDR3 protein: CASSSRDSGGEQFF

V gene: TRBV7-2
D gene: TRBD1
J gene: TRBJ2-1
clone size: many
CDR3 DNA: TGTGCCAGCGCAAGACAGGGGGCCAACTCTGGGCAGTTCTTC
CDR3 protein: CASARQGANSGQFF

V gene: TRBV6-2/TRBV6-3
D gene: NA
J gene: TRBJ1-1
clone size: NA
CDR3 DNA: TGTGCCAGCAGTTCGGGGGGGGGCAGGTTTAAGATGAACACTGAAGCTTTCTTT
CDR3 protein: CASSSGGGRFKMNTEAFF

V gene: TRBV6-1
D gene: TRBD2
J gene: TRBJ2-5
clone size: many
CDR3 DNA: TGTGCCAGCAGTGAATCCGCGGGGGGCCAAGAGACCCAGTACTTC
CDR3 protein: CASSESAGGQETQYF

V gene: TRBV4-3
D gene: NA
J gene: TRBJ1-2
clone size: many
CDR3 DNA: TGCGCCAGCAGCCAAGGACCCGGGGGGGGAGGCTACACCTTC
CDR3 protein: CASSQGPGGGGYTF

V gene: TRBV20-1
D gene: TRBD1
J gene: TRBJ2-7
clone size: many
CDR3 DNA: TGCAGTGCTAGTTTGGGACAGGGGAGAAACGAGCAGTACTTC
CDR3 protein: CSASLGQGRNEQYF

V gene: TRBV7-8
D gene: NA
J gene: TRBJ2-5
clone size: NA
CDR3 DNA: TGTGCCAGCAGCCCCAATACGTACCAAGAGACCCAGTACTTC
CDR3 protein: CASSPNTYQETQYF

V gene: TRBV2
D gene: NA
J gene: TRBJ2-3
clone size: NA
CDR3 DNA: TGTGCCAGCACCTACACAGATACGCAGTATTTT
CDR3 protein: CASTYTDTQYF

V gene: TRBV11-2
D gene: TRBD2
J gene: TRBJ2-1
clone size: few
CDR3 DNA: TGTGCCAGCAGCTCCCTCCGGGCTAGCGGGAGAGCCTACAATGAGCAGTTCTTC
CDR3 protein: CASSSLRASGRAYNEQFF

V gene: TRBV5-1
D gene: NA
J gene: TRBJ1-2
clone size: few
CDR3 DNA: TGCGCCAGCCGCGACCCGGACAGCGGGTATGGCTACACCTTC
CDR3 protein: CASRDPDSGYGYTF

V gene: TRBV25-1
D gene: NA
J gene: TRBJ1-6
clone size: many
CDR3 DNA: TGTGCCAGCAGTGAGGCCCCTAGGGGTTCACCCCTCCACTTT
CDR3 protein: CASSEAPRGSPLHF

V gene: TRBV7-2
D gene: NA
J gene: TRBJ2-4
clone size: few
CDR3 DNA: TGTGCCAGCAGCCCCCCGCTACAGGGAGCCAAAAACATTCAGTACTTC
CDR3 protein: CASSPPLQGAKNIQYF

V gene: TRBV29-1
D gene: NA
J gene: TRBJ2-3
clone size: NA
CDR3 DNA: TGCAGCGTCACAATTACCGGGACCAACACAGATATGCAGTATTTT
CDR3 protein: CSVTITGTNTDMQYF

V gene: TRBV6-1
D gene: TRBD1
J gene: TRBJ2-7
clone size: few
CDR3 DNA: TGTGCCAGCAGGCTGGGGACAGACACCTACGAGCAGTACTTC
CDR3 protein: CASRLGTDTYEQYF

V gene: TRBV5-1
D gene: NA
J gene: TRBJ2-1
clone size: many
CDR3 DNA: TGCGCCAGCAGCCCCTCCGGGACCCCGACCAATGAGCAGTTCTTC
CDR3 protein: CASSPSGTPTNEQFF

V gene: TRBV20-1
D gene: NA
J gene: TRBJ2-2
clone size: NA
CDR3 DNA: TGCAGTGCTAGAGATCGTCGGCTAGCGAACACCGGGGAGCTGTTTTTT
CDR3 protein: CSARDRRLANTGELFF

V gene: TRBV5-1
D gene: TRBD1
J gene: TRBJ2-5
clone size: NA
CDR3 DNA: TGCGCCAGCAAACAGGACAGGGGAGACCAAGAGACCCAGTACTTC
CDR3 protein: CASKQDRGDQETQYF

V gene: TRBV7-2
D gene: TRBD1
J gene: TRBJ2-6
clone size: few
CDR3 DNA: TGTGCCAGCAGTCCGGGACAGGTCTCTGGGGCCAACGTCCTGACTTTC
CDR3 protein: CASSPGQVSGANVLTF

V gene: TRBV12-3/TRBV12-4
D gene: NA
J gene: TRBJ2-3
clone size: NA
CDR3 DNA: TGTGCCAGCGCGGGGGCTTATCTGGTTACGCAGTATTTT
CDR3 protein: CASAGAYLVTQYF

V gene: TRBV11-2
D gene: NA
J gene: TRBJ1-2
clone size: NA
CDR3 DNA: TGTGCCAGCAGCCCCTCTGCGGGTAACTATGGCTACACCTTC
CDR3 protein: CASSPSAGNYGYTF

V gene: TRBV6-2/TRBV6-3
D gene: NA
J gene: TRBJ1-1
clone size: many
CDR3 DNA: TGTGCCAGCACTTATACTGACAGGAACACTGAAGCTTTCTTT
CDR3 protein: CASTYTDRNTEAFF

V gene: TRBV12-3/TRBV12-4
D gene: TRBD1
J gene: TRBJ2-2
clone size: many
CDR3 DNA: TGTGCCAGCAGAAGGACAGGGTTTGCCGGGGAGCTGTTTTTT
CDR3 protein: CASRRTGFAGELFF

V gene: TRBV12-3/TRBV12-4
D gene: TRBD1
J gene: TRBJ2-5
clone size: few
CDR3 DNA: TGTGCCAGCAGTTTTCAGACAGGGCGTGTGGAGACCCAGTACTTC
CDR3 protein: CASSFQTGRVETQYF

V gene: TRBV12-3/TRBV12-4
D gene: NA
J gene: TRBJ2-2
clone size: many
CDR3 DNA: TGTGCCAGCAGCCCGGGCCCGGGGAACAGCCAGGGTCGAACCGGGGAGCTGTTTTTT
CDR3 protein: CASSPGPGNSQGRTGELFF

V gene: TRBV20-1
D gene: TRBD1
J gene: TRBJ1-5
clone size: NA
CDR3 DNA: TGCAGTGGGAGGACAGGGGGCAATCAGCCCCAGCATTTT
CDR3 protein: CSGRTGGNQPQHF

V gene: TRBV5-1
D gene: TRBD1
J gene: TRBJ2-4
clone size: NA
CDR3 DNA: TGCGCCAGCAGTTTACTCGCGCTGACAGGGGACAAAAACATTCAGTACTTC
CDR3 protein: CASSLLALTGDKNIQYF

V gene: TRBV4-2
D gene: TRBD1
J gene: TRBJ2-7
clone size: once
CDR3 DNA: TGTGCCAGCAGCCAAGATCAGACAGGGGGGATGGAGCAGTACTTC
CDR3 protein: CASSQDQTGGMEQYF

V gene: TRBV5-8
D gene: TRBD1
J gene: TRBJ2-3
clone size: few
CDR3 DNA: TGTGCCAGCAGCCGGACAGGCACCAGCACAGATACGCAGTATTTT
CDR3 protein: CASSRTGTSTDTQYF

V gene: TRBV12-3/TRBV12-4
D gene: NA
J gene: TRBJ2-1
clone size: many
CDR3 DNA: TGTGCCAGCAGCCCGGGCGTCGCTGAGCAGTTCTTC
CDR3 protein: CASSPGVAEQFF

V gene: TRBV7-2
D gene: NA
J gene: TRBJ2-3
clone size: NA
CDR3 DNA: TGTGCCAGCAGCCGGGGGGCCGGATTCACAGATACGCAGTATTTT
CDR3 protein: CASSRGAGFTDTQYF

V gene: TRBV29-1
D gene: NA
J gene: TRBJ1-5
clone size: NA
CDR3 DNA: TGCAGCGTTGCTTCGGACATCAATCAGCCCCAGCATTTT
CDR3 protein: CSVASDINQPQHF

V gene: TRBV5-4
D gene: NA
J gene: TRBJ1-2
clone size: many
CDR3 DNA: TGTGCCAGCAGCGCTTCCAGGGCCTATGGCTACACCTTC
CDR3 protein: CASSASRAYGYTF

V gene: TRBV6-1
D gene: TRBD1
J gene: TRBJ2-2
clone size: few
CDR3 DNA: TGTGCCAGCAGTCCCCGACAGGGGAACACCGGGGAGCTGTTTTTT
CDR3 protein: CASSPRQGNTGELFF

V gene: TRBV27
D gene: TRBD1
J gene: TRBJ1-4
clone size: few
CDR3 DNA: TGTGCCAGCAGTCCCCCGTTCGGGACAGGGTACGAAAAACTGTTTTTT
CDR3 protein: CASSPPFGTGYEKLFF

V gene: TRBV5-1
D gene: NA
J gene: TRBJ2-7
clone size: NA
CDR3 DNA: TGCGCCAGCAGCCTTAACCCTCGGGGGTCCTACGAGCAGTACTTC
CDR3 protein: CASSLNPRGSYEQYF

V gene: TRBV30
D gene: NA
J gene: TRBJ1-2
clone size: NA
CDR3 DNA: TGTGCCTGGAGTCCCGGGACGACTTATGGCTACACCTTC
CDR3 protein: CAWSPGTTYGYTF

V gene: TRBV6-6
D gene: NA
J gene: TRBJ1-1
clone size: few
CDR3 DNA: TGTGCCAGCCACAGGAACACTGAAGCTTTCTTT
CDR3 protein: CASHRNTEAFF

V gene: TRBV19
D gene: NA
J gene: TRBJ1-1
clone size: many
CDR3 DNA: TGTGCCAGTAGTATAGCCCCTATAAGACGAACTCGAAGCACTGAAGCTTTCTTT
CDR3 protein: CASSIAPIRRTRSTEAFF

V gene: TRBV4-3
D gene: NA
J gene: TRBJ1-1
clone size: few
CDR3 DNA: TGCGCCAGCAGCCAATTCGAGAAGCCGAACACTGAAGCTTTCTTT
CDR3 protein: CASSQFEKPNTEAFF

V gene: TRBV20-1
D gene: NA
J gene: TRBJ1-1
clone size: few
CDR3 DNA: TGCAGTGCTACTTCACGGGGTGAAGCTTTCTTT
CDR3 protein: CSATSRGEAFF

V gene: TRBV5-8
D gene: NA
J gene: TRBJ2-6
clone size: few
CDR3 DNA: TGTGCCAGCAGCTTGCTCAGTTGGGAGGTAGGGGCCAACGTCCTGACCTTC
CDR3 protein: CASSLLSWEVGANVLTF

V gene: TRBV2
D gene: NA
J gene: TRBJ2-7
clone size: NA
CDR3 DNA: TGTGCCAGCAGTGAAGCGCTTGGACGACTGGCGCAGTACTTC
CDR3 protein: CASSEALGRLAQYF

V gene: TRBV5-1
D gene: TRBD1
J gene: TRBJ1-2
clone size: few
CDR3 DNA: TGCGCCAGCAGCATCTGGACAGGGGGCGGCGAGGGCTACACCTTC
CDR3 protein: CASSIWTGGGEGYTF

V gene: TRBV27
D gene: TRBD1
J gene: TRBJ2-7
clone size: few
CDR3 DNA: TGTGCCAGCAGCCCAAGACAGGGCCCCGGCGAGCAGTACTTC
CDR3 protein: CASSPRQGPGEQYF

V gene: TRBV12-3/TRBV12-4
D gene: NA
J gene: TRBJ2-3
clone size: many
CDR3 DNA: TGTGCCAGCAGTTTTCAGGCGACAGATACGCAGTATTTT
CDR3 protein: CASSFQATDTQYF

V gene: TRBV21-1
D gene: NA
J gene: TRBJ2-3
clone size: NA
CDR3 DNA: TGTGCCAGCAGCAAAGTCGGTGGCCGAGAGGGGTATTTT
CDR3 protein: CASSKVGGREGYF